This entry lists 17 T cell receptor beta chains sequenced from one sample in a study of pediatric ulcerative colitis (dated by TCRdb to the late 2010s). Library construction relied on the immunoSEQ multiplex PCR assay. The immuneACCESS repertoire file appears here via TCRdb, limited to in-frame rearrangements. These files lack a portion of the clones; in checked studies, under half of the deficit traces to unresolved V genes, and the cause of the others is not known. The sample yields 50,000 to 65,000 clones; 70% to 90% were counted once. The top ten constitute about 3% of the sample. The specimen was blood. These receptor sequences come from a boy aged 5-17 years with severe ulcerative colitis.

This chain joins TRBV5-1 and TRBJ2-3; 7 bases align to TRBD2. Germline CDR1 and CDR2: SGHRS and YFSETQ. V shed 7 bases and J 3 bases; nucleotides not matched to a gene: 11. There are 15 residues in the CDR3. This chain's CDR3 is CASRREGGPTDTQYF. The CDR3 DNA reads TGCGCCAGCCGCAGGGAGGGAGGGCCGACAGATACGCAGTATTTT.

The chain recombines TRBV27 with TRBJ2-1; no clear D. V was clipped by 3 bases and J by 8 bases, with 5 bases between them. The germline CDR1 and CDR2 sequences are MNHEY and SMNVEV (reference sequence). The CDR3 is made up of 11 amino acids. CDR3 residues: CASSFRDEQFF. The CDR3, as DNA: TGTGCCAGCAGTTTTAGGGATGAGCAGTTCTTC.

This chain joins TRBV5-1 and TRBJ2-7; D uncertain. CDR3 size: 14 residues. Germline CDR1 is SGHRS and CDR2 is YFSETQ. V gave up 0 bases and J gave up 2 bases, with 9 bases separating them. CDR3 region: CASSLVGKPYEQYF. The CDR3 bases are TGCGCCAGCAGCTTGGTCGGAAAACCCTACGAGCAGTACTTC. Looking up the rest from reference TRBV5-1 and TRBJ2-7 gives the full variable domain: KAGVTQTPRYLIKTRGQQVTLSCSPISGHRSVSWYQQTPGQGLQFLFEYFSETQRNKGNFPGRFSGRQFSNSRSEMNVSTLELGDSALYLCASSLVGKPYEQYFGPGTRLTVT.

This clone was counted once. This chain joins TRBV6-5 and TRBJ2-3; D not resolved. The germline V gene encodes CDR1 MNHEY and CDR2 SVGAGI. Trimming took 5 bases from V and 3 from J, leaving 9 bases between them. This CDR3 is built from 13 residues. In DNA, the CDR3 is TGTGCCAGCAGTCGAGTAGTTACAGATACGCAGTATTTT. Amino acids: CASSRVVTDTQYF.

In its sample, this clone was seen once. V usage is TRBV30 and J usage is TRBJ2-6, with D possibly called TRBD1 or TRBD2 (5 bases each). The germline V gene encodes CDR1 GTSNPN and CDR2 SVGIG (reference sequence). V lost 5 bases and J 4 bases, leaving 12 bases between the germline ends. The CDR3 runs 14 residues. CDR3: CAWARDPGANVLTF. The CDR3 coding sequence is TGTGCCTGGGCTAGGGACCCCGGGGCCAACGTCCTGACTTTC. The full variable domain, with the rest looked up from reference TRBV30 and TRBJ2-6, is SQTIHQWPATLVQPVGSPLSLECTVEGTSNPNLYWYRQAAGRGLQLLFYSVGIGQISSEVPQNLSASRPQDRQFILSSKKLLLSDSGFYLCAWARDPGANVLTFGAGSRLTVL.

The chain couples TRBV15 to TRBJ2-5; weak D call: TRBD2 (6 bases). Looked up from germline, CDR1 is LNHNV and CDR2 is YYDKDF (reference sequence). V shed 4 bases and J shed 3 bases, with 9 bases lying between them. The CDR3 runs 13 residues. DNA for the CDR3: TGTGCCACCAGCATCGGAGGGGAAGAGACCCAGTACTTC. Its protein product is CATSIGGEETQYF.

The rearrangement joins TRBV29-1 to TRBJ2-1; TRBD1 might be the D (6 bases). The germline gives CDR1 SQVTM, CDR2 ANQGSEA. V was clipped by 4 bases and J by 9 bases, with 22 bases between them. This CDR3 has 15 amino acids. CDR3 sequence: CSVGATTGTGTEQFF. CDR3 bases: TGCAGCGTTGGGGCCACGACAGGTACGGGGACTGAGCAGTTCTTC.

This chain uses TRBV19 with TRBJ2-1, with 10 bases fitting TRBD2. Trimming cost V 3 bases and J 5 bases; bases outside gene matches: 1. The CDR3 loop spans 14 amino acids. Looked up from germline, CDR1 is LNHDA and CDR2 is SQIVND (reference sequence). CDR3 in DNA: TGTGCCAGTAGTATTACTAGCGGGAACAATGAGCAGTTCTTC. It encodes CASSITSGNNEQFF.

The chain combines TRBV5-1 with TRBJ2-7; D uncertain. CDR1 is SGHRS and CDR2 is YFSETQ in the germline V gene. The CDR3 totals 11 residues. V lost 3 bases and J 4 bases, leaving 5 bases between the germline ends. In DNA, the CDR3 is TGCGCCAGCAGCTCCACTTACGAGCAGTACTTC. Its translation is CASSSTYEQYF.

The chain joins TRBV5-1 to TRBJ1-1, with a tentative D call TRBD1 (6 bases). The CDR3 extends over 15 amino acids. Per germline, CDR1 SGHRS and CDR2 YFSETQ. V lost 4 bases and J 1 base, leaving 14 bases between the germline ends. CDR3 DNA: TGCGCCAGCAGCGTCCAGACAGGACAGAACACTGAAGCTTTCTTT. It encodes CASSVQTGQNTEAFF.

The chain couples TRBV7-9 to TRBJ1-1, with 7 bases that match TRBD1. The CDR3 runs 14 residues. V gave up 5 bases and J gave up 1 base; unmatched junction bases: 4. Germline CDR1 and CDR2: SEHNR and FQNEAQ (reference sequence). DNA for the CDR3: TGTGCCAGCAGCGTAGGGGGCTCGAACACTGAAGCTTTCTTT. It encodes CASSVGGSNTEAFF. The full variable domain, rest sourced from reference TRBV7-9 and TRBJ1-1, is DTGVSQNPRHKITKRGQNVTFRCDPISEHNRLYWYRQTLGQGPEFLTYFQNEAQLEKSRLLSDRFSAERPKGSFSTLEIQRTEQGDSAMYLCASSVGGSNTEAFFGQGTRLTVV.

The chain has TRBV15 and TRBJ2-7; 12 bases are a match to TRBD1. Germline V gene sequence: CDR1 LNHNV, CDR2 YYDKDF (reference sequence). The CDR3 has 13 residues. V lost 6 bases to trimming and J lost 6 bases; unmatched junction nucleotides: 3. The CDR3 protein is CATRGQGAGEQYF. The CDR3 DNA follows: TGTGCCACCAGGGGACAGGGGGCTGGCGAGCAGTACTTC.

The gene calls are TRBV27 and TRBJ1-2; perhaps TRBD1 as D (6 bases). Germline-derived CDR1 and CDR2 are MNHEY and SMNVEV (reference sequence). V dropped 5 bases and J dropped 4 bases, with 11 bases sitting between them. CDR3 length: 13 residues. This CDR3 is CASSPWGPYGYTF. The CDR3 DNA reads TGTGCCAGCAGTCCATGGGGGCCCTATGGCTACACCTTC.

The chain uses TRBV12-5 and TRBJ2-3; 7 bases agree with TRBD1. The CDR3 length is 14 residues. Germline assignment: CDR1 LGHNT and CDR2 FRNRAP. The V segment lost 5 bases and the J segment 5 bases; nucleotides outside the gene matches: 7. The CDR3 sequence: CASGLGTDVDTQYF. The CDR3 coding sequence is TGTGCTAGTGGTCTCGGGACAGATGTAGATACGCAGTATTTT.

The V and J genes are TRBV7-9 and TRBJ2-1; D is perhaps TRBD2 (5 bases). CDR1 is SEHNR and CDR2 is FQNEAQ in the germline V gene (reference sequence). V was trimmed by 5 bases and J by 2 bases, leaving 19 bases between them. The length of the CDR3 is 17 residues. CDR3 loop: CASSDPPLARPYNEQFF. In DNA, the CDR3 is TGTGCCAGCAGCGACCCCCCTTTAGCGCGCCCCTACAATGAGCAGTTCTTC.

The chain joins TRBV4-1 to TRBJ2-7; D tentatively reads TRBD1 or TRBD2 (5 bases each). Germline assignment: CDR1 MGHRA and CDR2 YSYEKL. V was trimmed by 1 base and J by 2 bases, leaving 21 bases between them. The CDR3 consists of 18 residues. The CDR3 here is CASSQVDFLGQGTYEQYF. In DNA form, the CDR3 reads TGCGCCAGCAGCCAAGTGGACTTTTTAGGGCAGGGCACCTACGAGCAGTACTTC.

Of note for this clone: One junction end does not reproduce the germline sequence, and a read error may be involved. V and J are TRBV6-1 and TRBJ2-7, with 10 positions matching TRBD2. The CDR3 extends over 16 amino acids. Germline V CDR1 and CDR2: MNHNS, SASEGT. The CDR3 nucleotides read TGTGCCATCAGTGAGTCGATGGCTAGCGGGAGCTACGAGCAGTACTTC. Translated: CAISESMASGSYEQYF.